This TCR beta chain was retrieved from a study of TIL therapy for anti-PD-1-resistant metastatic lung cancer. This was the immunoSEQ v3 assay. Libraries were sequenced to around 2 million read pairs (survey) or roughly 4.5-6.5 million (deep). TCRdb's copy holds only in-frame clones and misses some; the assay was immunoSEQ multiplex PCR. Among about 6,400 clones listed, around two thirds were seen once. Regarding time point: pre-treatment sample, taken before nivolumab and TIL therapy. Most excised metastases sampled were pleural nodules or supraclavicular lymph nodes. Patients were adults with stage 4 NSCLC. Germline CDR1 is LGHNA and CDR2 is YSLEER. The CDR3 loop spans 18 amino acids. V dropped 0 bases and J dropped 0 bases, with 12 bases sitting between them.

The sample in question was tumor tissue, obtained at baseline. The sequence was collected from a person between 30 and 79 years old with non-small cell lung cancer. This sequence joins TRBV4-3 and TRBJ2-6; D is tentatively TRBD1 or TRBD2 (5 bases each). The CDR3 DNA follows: TGCGCCAGCAGCCAAGAGCCGGGACGGATCTCTGGGGCCAACGTCCTGACTTTC. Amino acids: CASSQEPGRISGANVLTF.